A selection of T cell receptor beta chains follows, all from one sample in a study of response to subunit inactivated influenza vaccine. TCRdb independently ran MiXCR on the RT-PCR reads; one entry per CDR3 protein. This sample has roughly 570,000 distinct CDR3 sequences, with 13% to 15% found just once. The sample was PBMCs from blood, taken roughly 13 days after vaccination. All receptors come from a man aged 50 to 59 who received an inactivated influenza vaccine. Each CDR3 is given with its conserved first and last residue. D genes are given only for firm matches. Clone size is given for some rows only: seen once, a few or many times, or a class if the clone is expanded.

NA,TRBV27,TRBJ2-7,NA,13,CASSLKEGYEQYF,TGTGCCAGCAGTTTAAAGGAGGGCTACGAGCAGTACTTC
NA,TRBV10-3,TRBJ1-5,NA,14,CAISDYNSNQPQHF,TGTGCCATCAGTGACTATAATAGCAATCAGCCCCAGCATTTT
few,TRBV5-1,TRBJ2-3,NA,15,CASSLGGDSTDTQYF,TGCGCCAGCAGCTTGGGCGGGGACAGCACAGATACGCAGTATTTT
NA,TRBV25-1,TRBJ2-7,TRBD1,15,CASSGRDRVRGEQYF,TGTGCCAGCAGTGGTAGGGACAGGGTTCGGGGCGAGCAGTACTTC
many,TRBV20-1,TRBJ2-1,TRBD2,17,CSARGLLAGASYNEQFF,TGCAGTGCTAGAGGGTTGTTAGCGGGGGCCTCCTACAATGAGCAGTTCTTC
few,TRBV4-3,TRBJ2-1,NA,13,CASSQDLRDEQFF,TGCGCCAGCAGCCAAGATTTGAGGGATGAGCAGTTCTTC
few,TRBV6-1,TRBJ2-3,TRBD2,19,CASSPGGVSGEGATDTQYF,TGTGCCAGCAGTCCTGGGGGGGTCTCGGGGGAGGGAGCGACAGATACGCAGTATTTT
few,TRBV7-2,TRBJ1-6,NA,15,CASRYDRQSNSPLHF,TGTGCCAGCAGATATGACAGGCAGTCGAATTCACCCCTCCACTTT
NA,TRBV6-5,TRBJ1-1,NA,15,CASSYSTRVDTEAFF,TGTGCCAGCAGTTACTCGACTAGGGTTGACACTGAAGCTTTCTTT
few,TRBV4-1,TRBJ2-7,TRBD1,14,CASSQRTGLGEQYF,TGCGCCAGCAGCCAGAGGACAGGGCTGGGCGAGCAGTACTTC
NA,TRBV6-4,TRBJ1-2,NA,15,CASSDSVTATYGYTF,TGTGCCAGCAGTGACTCGGTTACAGCGACCTATGGCTACACCTTC
few,TRBV7-6,TRBJ2-5,NA,14,CASSLDDRQETQYF,TGTGCCAGCAGCTTAGATGACAGACAAGAGACCCAGTACTTC
few,TRBV25-1,TRBJ1-5,NA,14,CASHQTGNNQPQHF,TGTGCCAGCCACCAGACAGGAAACAATCAGCCCCAGCATTTT
NA,TRBV29-1,TRBJ2-7,NA,12,CSVPGIRDEQYF,TGCAGCGTTCCTGGGATTCGAGACGAGCAGTACTTC
NA,TRBV11-1,TRBJ2-2,TRBD1,17,CASSDLVPGGYTGELFF,TGTGCCAGCAGCGACCTCGTACCAGGGGGCTACACCGGGGAGCTGTTTTTT
NA,TRBV9,TRBJ2-7,NA,14,CASSVEGRPYEQYF,TGTGCCAGCAGCGTAGAGGGTAGACCCTACGAGCAGTACTTC
NA,TRBV7-9,TRBJ2-3,TRBD2,15,CASSQRSGITDTQYF,TGTGCCAGCAGCCAGCGGAGCGGGATCACAGATACGCAGTATTTT
NA,TRBV12-3/TRBV12-4,TRBJ2-3,NA,11,CASSLAGNQYF,TGTGCCAGCAGTTTAGCGGGGAACCAGTATTTT
few,TRBV9,TRBJ2-3,TRBD2,17,CASSGHQERGLQYTQYF,TGTGCCAGCAGCGGACATCAAGAGCGGGGGCTACAATATACGCAGTATTTT
NA,TRBV10-3,TRBJ2-1,NA,13,CAIREGLYNEQFF,TGTGCCATCAGAGAAGGACTGTACAATGAGCAGTTCTTC
NA,TRBV20-1,TRBJ2-3,NA,15,CSARGISGSTDTQYF,TGCAGTGCTAGAGGAATTAGCGGAAGCACAGATACGCAGTATTTT
NA,TRBV9,TRBJ2-7,NA,15,CASSVAGGRAYEQYF,TGTGCCAGCAGCGTAGCTGGCGGCAGGGCCTACGAGCAGTACTTC
NA,TRBV12-3/TRBV12-4,TRBJ2-3,NA,12,CASTPSVDTQYF,TGTGCCAGCACCCCCTCGGTAGATACGCAGTATTTT
NA,TRBV7-9,TRBJ1-1,NA,15,CASSPWTSEVTEAFF,TGTGCCAGCAGCCCCTGGACATCAGAAGTCACTGAAGCTTTCTTT
few,TRBV28,TRBJ2-2,NA,15,CASTWMSENTGELFF,TGTGCCAGCACCTGGATGTCGGAGAACACCGGGGAGCTGTTTTTT
NA,TRBV11-2,TRBJ2-1,NA,16,CASSFSSGVSYNEQFF,TGTGCCAGCAGCTTCTCCAGCGGAGTCTCCTACAATGAGCAGTTCTTC
few,TRBV6-5,TRBJ2-1,NA,14,CASSSAGPYNEQFF,TGTGCCAGCAGTTCGGCGGGACCATACAATGAGCAGTTCTTC
few,TRBV19,TRBJ1-1,NA,17,CASSKNRETVRGTEAFF,TGTGCCAGTAGTAAGAACAGGGAAACGGTCCGGGGCACTGAAGCTTTCTTT
few,TRBV2,TRBJ2-3,NA,12,CASNAVTDTQYF,TGTGCCAGCAACGCCGTCACAGATACGCAGTATTTT
few,TRBV9,TRBJ1-1,NA,12,CASSGRQSEAFF,TGTGCCAGCAGCGGAAGACAAAGTGAAGCTTTCTTT
NA,TRBV3-1,TRBJ1-6,TRBD1,13,CASSTRQGSPLHF,TGTGCCAGCAGCACCCGACAGGGTTCACCCCTCCACTTT
NA,TRBV20-1,TRBJ2-5,NA,11,CSARDYETQYF,TGCAGTGCTAGAGATTATGAGACCCAGTACTTC
few,TRBV6-2/TRBV6-3,TRBJ2-5,NA,14,CASSRGRQGETQYF,TGTGCCAGCAGCCGTGGCCGCCAGGGAGAGACCCAGTACTTC
few,TRBV13,TRBJ2-7,NA,14,CASSLSQGFTEQYF,TGTGCCAGCAGCTTGAGTCAGGGATTCACCGAGCAGTACTTC
few,TRBV3-1,TRBJ2-4,NA,18,CASSRVRESPLAKNIQYF,TGTGCCAGCAGCCGCGTACGGGAGTCCCCGTTAGCCAAAAACATTCAGTACTTC
NA,TRBV4-1,TRBJ2-5,NA,13,CASSQEGAETQYF,TGCGCCAGCAGCCAAGAAGGGGCAGAGACCCAGTACTTC
NA,TRBV6-5,TRBJ2-7,TRBD2,16,CASSYRLAGGRGEQYF,TGTGCCAGCAGTTACCGACTAGCGGGGGGGCGTGGGGAGCAGTACTTC
NA,TRBV5-1,TRBJ2-1,NA,11,CASSLGLRLFF,TGCGCCAGCAGCCTAGGACTAAGACTGTTCTTC
NA,TRBV11-1,TRBJ1-4,TRBD1,19,CASSWGQALRLSANEKLFF,TGTGCCAGCAGCTGGGGACAGGCGTTGCGGCTTTCGGCTAATGAAAAACTGTTTTTT
NA,TRBV9,TRBJ2-5,NA,16,CASSVAGPLGAETQYF,TGTGCCAGCAGCGTAGCGGGACCCTTGGGGGCAGAGACCCAGTACTTC
many,TRBV6-2/TRBV6-3,TRBJ2-1,NA,15,CASRRPGTENNEQFF,TGTGCCAGCAGACGTCCCGGGACGGAAAACAATGAGCAGTTCTTC
many,TRBV10-3,TRBJ2-7,NA,15,CAISESRLDSYEQYF,TGTGCCATCAGTGAGTCAAGATTGGACTCCTACGAGCAGTACTTC
NA,TRBV19,TRBJ2-7,NA,18,CASSIVGTDYLVPYEQYF,TGTGCCAGTAGTATAGTAGGAACGGATTACCTGGTCCCCTACGAGCAGTACTTC
few,TRBV7-9,TRBJ2-1,NA,17,CASSLAYFQSAYNEQFF,TGTGCCAGCAGCTTAGCATACTTCCAGTCCGCTTACAATGAGCAGTTCTTC
few,TRBV4-2,TRBJ2-5,NA,14,CASSQGSPEETQYF,TGTGCCAGCAGCCAAGGGAGCCCAGAAGAGACCCAGTACTTC
NA,TRBV20-1,TRBJ2-2,TRBD2,15,CSARDWTSSTGELFF,TGCAGTGCTAGAGACTGGACTAGTTCGACCGGGGAGCTGTTTTTT
few,TRBV5-1,TRBJ2-1,NA,18,CASSLFLGWQGLIYEQFF,TGCGCCAGCAGCTTGTTTTTAGGGTGGCAGGGGCTCATATATGAGCAGTTCTTC
NA,TRBV11-2,TRBJ2-6,TRBD1,18,CASSARDRGLSGANVLTF,TGTGCCAGCAGCGCGCGGGACAGGGGCTTATCTGGGGCCAACGTCCTGACTTTC
few,TRBV6-2/TRBV6-3,TRBJ2-5,NA,15,CASSPLRVARETQYF,TGTGCCAGCAGTCCTCTGCGGGTAGCACGGGAGACCCAGTACTTC